The TCR beta chain described here comes from a study of blood T cell repertoires in COVID-19. As originally analysed: From reference gene primer amplification, estimates of nucleated cell counts were derived. Method: immunoSEQ multiplex PCR; TCRdb's copy keeps in-frame clones and lacks some. D and trimming come from the DNA, and the V and J calls and clone size come from that table. The sample carries roughly 250,000 clones, around 90% recorded once. The V end lost 5 bases, the J end lost 1 base, and 9 bases lay between the germline ends. The germline V gene has CDR1 LNHDA and CDR2 SQIVND (reference sequence). The CDR3 has 14 amino acids. Seattle patient enrollment occurred during active infection, with longitudinal follow-up thereafter.

V and J are TRBV19 and TRBJ2-1; no reliable D call. The clonotype was recovered from a person aged 18 to 30 with COVID-19, enrolled during active disease. Source material: peripheral blood. CDR3 sequence reads: CASSQKVSYNEQFF. The DNA for the CDR3 is TGTGCCAGTAGTCAGAAAGTTTCCTACAATGAGCAGTTCTTC.